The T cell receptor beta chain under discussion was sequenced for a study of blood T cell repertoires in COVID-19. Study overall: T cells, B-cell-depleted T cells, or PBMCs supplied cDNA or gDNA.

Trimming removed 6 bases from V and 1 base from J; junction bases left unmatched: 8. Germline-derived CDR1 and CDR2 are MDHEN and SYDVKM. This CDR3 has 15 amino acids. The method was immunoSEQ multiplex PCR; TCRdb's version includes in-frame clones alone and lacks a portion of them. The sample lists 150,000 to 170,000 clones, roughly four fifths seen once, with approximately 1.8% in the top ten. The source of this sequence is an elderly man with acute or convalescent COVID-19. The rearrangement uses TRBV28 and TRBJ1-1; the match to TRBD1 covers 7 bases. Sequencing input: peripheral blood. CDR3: CASRGSGGGNTEAFF. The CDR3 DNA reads TGTGCCAGCAGGGGATCAGGGGGAGGGAACACTGAAGCTTTCTTT.